Reported below is one TCR beta chain. Germline-derived CDR1 and CDR2 are MDHEN and SYDVKM. The CDR3 runs to 11 residues. Trimming cost V 4 bases and J 8 bases, with 8 bases left between them. Generated by immunoSEQ multiplex PCR, the TCRdb table keeps only in-frame clones and is missing some. The data hold more than 70,000 clones, with under 85% observed a single time. The data derive from a study of blood T cell repertoires in COVID-19. The material sequenced was peripheral blood. The sequence came from a human donor in a cohort sampled during active COVID-19. This sequence joins TRBV28 and TRBJ1-2; unclear D gene. The DNA of the CDR3 is TGTGCCAGCAGTTCCCCTAACGGCTACACCTTC. Translated, it gives CASSSPNGYTF.